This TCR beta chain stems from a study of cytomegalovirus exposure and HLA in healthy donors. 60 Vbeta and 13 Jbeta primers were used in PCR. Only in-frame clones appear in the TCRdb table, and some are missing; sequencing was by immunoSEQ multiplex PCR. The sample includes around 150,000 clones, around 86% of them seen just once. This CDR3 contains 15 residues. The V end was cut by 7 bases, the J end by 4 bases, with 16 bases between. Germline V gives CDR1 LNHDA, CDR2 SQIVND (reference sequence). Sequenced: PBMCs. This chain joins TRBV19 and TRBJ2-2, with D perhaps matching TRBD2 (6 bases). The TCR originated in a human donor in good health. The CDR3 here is CASTDPWGGTGELFF. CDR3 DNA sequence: TGTGCCAGTACCGACCCCTGGGGAGGCACCGGGGAGCTGTTTTTT.